This note documents a single T cell receptor beta chain sequence. Its antigen is unidentified. These data come from a study of OX40 agonist ivuxolimab in advanced cancers. At the level of the study: Prior therapy, whether anti-PD-1, anti-PD-L1 or anti-CTLA-4, was allowed, and roughly 40% had some.

Blood sampling took place at baseline, cycle 4 day 1, and cycle 7 day 1. Whole-study results and caveats: Which antigen the expanded peripheral T cells recognized is unknown. Both blood CD4+ and CD8+ T cells showed clonal growth by week 6 at 0.1 to 3.0 mg/kg.

TCRdb's copy holds only in-frame clones and misses some; the assay was immunoSEQ multiplex PCR. The sample holds about 66,000 clones, about three quarters seen once. This sample comprised CD4+ or CD8+ T cells sorted from blood, obtained in a trial of the OX40 agonist ivuxolimab. The clonotype comes from an adult with an advanced solid tumor such as melanoma, head and neck, liver or kidney cancer.

Here the CDR3 reads CAGRTVNQPQHF. The CDR3 DNA reads TGTGCCGGTCGGACAGTTAATCAGCCCCAGCATTTT. The chain uses TRBV28 and TRBJ1-5; tentative D call: TRBD1 (6 bases). CDR1 MDHEN and CDR2 SYDVKM come from the germline V gene. V shed 11 bases and J shed 4 bases, with 12 bases lying between them. CDR3 length: 12 amino acids.